This TCR beta chain was identified in a study of blood T cell repertoires in COVID-19. Across the whole study: The United States, Italy and Spain were the sources of the acute and convalescent COVID-19 samples. In each case, the material was cDNA or gDNA derived from T cells, B-cell-depleted T cells, or PBMCs.

The CDR3 consists of 14 residues. Trimming cost V 6 bases and J 7 bases; bases outside gene matches: 5. Germline CDR1 reads SNHLY; CDR2 reads FYNNEI. Source study methods: Researchers report that nucleated cell counts were estimated from reference gene primer amplification. The table came from immunoSEQ multiplex PCR; TCRdb's copy has only in-frame clones and leaves some out. V, J and clone size were drawn from that table, and D and trimming were deduced from the DNA. The profile covers about 210,000 clones, with around 90% appearing a single time and around 1.5% taken by the ten largest. The chain carries TRBV2 and TRBJ1-6; 8 bases are shared with TRBD1. The TCR originated in a man younger than 35 with active or convalescent COVID-19. The sample consisted of peripheral blood. The CDR3 sequence is CASRMTGDNSPLHF. CDR3 in DNA: TGTGCCAGCAGGATGACAGGGGACAATTCACCCCTCCACTTT.